This is a list of T cell receptor beta chains from one sample in a study of early T cells in non-severe SARS-CoV-2 infection. TCRdb re-analysed the 5' RACE reads in MiXCR, keeping a single row per CDR3 protein. Of tens of thousands of distinct CDR3 sequences listed, around 8.5% are singletons. The sequenced sample consisted of whole blood. The receptors were gathered from an adult who was a healthcare worker with PCR-confirmed SARS-CoV-2 infection or an uninfected control (not recorded which). The CDR3 runs from the conserved cysteine through the conserved F or W. Fields, in order: J gene, V gene, clone size, D gene, CDR3 protein, CDR3 DNA. D genes are given only for firm matches. Expanded clones are given a class, and other clones once, few, many or no size at all.

TRBJ1-6 TRBV7-9 few TRBD1 CASSPDRVEPLHF TGTGCCAGCAGCCCGGACAGGGTCGAACCCCTCCACTTT
TRBJ2-2 TRBV19 - TRBD2 CASSLSLSGGNTGELFF TGTGCCAGTAGTTTATCCCTTAGCGGGGGTAACACCGGGGAGCTGTTTTTT
TRBJ1-2 TRBV5-1 few TRBD1 CASSLSTGSYYGYTF TGCGCCAGCAGCTTGTCGACAGGGTCATACTATGGCTACACCTTC
TRBJ2-2 TRBV6-6 - - CASSYPSGWGLIGELFF TGTGCCAGCAGTTACCCTTCCGGGTGGGGGTTGATCGGGGAGCTGTTTTTT
TRBJ1-1 TRBV4-2 - TRBD1 CASSQGLQGTNTEAFF TGTGCCAGCAGCCAAGGATTACAGGGGACGAACACTGAAGCTTTCTTT
TRBJ1-1 TRBV12-3/TRBV12-4 few - CASSFPVQVQKNTEAFF TGTGCCAGCAGTTTCCCGGTGCAGGTACAGAAAAACACTGAAGCTTTCTTT
TRBJ2-5 TRBV30 many - CAWSRGLQETQYF TGTGCCTGGAGTAGGGGACTTCAAGAGACCCAGTACTTC
TRBJ1-3 TRBV20-1 many - CSAPSGNTIYF TGCAGTGCTCCCTCTGGAAACACCATATATTTT
TRBJ2-7 TRBV11-1 few - CASAFGRPYEQYF TGTGCCAGCGCTTTCGGCCGCCCCTACGAGCAGTACTTC
TRBJ2-1 TRBV30 many TRBD2 CAWSVMAGGGEQFF TGTGCCTGGAGTGTAATGGCGGGGGGCGGTGAGCAGTTCTTC
TRBJ1-4 TRBV7-9 few - CASSFGVHEGEKLFF TGTGCCAGCAGCTTCGGGGTTCATGAGGGGGAAAAACTGTTTTTT
TRBJ2-2 TRBV5-1 few - CASSLELAGELFF TGCGCCAGCAGCTTGGAACTAGCCGGGGAGCTGTTTTTT
TRBJ2-6 TRBV7-3 few - CASSFYSPSSGANVLTF TGTGCCAGCAGCTTTTACTCACCCTCCTCTGGGGCCAACGTCCTGACTTTC
TRBJ1-1 TRBV12-3/TRBV12-4 - - CASSLAGMKGEAFF TGTGCCAGCAGTTTAGCCGGAATGAAGGGTGAAGCTTTCTTT
TRBJ1-6 TRBV2 few - CASTRSGSYNSPLHF TGTGCCAGCACCCGTTCAGGGTCCTATAATTCACCCCTCCACTTT
TRBJ2-1 TRBV13 - - CASSEQGLENEQFF TGTGCCAGCAGTGAACAGGGCCTTGAAAATGAGCAGTTCTTC
TRBJ1-1 TRBV13 few - CASSSRGGTEAFF TGTGCCAGCAGCTCCAGGGGAGGCACTGAAGCTTTCTTT
TRBJ2-1 TRBV20-1 many TRBD2 CSARDSSGGGANEQFF TGCAGTGCTAGAGATTCCTCTGGCGGGGGGGCCAATGAGCAGTTCTTC
TRBJ2-3 TRBV29-1 many - CSVEVGGTATDTQYF TGCAGCGTTGAAGTCGGCGGGACGGCCACAGATACGCAGTATTTT
TRBJ2-5 TRBV2 - - CASSDDGRETQYF TGTGCCAGCAGTGACGACGGCAGGGAGACCCAGTACTTC
TRBJ1-2 TRBV5-6 - TRBD1 CASRRDSQWGYTF TGTGCCAGCAGACGGGACAGTCAGTGGGGCTACACCTTC
TRBJ2-1 TRBV7-2 many - CASSLRGQGEQFF TGTGCCAGCAGCTTACGGGGGCAGGGTGAGCAGTTCTTC
TRBJ2-1 TRBV19 many - CASSIERAPQFF TGTGCCAGTAGTATAGAAAGGGCCCCGCAGTTCTTC
TRBJ2-3 TRBV11-2 few TRBD2 CASSRLADRTDTQYF TGTGCCAGCAGTCGACTAGCGGACCGCACGGATACGCAGTATTTT
TRBJ2-7 TRBV3-1 - TRBD2 CASSQEIAGTEQYF TGTGCCAGCAGCCAAGAAATAGCGGGAACCGAGCAGTACTTC
TRBJ2-3 TRBV12-3/TRBV12-4 - TRBD2 CASRPHSGGTDTQYF TGTGCCAGCAGACCCCATAGCGGGGGCACAGATACGCAGTATTTT
TRBJ1-2 TRBV20-1 many - CSAPPRVNYGYTF TGCAGTGCTCCTCCTCGGGTTAACTATGGCTACACCTTC
TRBJ2-3 TRBV4-1 many TRBD1 CASSQGTGGGTDTQYF TGCGCCAGCAGCCAAGGGACAGGGGGTGGCACAGATACGCAGTATTTT
TRBJ1-4 TRBV3-1 few TRBD1 CASSQYRGEKLFF TGTGCCAGCAGCCAATACAGGGGTGAAAAACTGTTTTTT
TRBJ1-5 TRBV4-2 many - CASSHERGGNQPQHF TGTGCCAGCAGCCACGAGAGAGGGGGCAATCAGCCCCAGCATTTT
TRBJ2-7 TRBV29-1 few - CSVEVAYEQYF TGCAGCGTTGAAGTGGCCTACGAGCAGTACTTC
TRBJ1-2 TRBV3-1 - - CASSQLRGSGGYTF TGTGCCAGCAGCCAACTCAGGGGCAGCGGAGGCTACACCTTC
TRBJ1-1 TRBV19 many - CASSTGHYGQTYLKAFF TGTGCCAGTAGTACAGGCCACTATGGACAGACCTATCTAAAAGCTTTCTTT
TRBJ2-5 TRBV20-1 many - CSATSHGQETQYF TGCAGTGCTACTTCTCACGGGCAAGAGACCCAGTACTTC
TRBJ1-6 TRBV6-1 - - CASSRTVDSPLHF TGTGCCAGCAGTCGGACAGTTGATTCACCCCTCCACTTT
TRBJ2-1 TRBV3-1 - - CASSQVLFYEQFF TGTGCCAGCAGCCAAGTTTTATTCTATGAGCAGTTCTTC
TRBJ2-7 TRBV5-1 - TRBD1 CASRGTGTHYEQYF TGCGCCAGCAGAGGGACAGGGACCCACTACGAGCAGTACTTC
TRBJ1-6 TRBV30 - - CAWRAGPNNSPLHF TGTGCCTGGAGGGCAGGGCCAAATAATTCACCCCTCCACTTT
TRBJ1-2 TRBV2 - - CASGGVQDGYTF TGTGCCAGCGGCGGGGTCCAGGATGGCTACACCTTC
TRBJ2-5 TRBV7-8 - - CASSQTPTQYF TGTGCCAGCAGCCAAACCCCGACCCAGTACTTC
TRBJ2-5 TRBV5-6 - - CASSLVGRTQETQYF TGTGCCAGCAGCTTGGTGGGACGGACACAAGAGACCCAGTACTTC
TRBJ2-6 TRBV2 many - CASSPDTSGANVLTF TGTGCCAGCAGTCCAGACACCTCTGGGGCCAACGTCCTGACTTTC
TRBJ2-3 TRBV6-5 - - CASSRASWEHTDTQYF TGTGCCAGCAGCCGGGCTAGCTGGGAGCACACAGATACGCAGTATTTT
TRBJ1-4 TRBV18 - - CASSLYPPSTNEKLFF TGTGCCAGCTCACTATACCCCCCTTCAACTAATGAAAAACTGTTTTTT
TRBJ1-5 TRBV4-1 few TRBD1 CASSQVRNGQGRQPQHF TGCGCCAGCAGCCAAGTTCGGAATGGACAGGGACGCCAGCCCCAGCATTTT
TRBJ2-7 TRBV3-1 - - CASSSGGHEQYF TGTGCCAGCAGCTCTGGGGGCCACGAGCAGTACTTC
TRBJ2-3 TRBV19 - TRBD2 CASSAPRTSGGGRDTQYF TGTGCCAGTAGTGCGCCCCGGACTAGCGGGGGAGGTAGAGATACGCAGTATTTT
TRBJ2-3 TRBV7-2 - - CASRPGTSTDTQYF TGTGCCAGCAGACCCGGGACTAGCACAGATACGCAGTATTTT
TRBJ1-1 TRBV9 many - CASSVLSTATEAFF TGTGCCAGCAGCGTATTAAGCACCGCAACTGAAGCTTTCTTT
TRBJ2-7 TRBV6-6 - - CASSYRVFVEQYF TGTGCCAGCAGCTACAGGGTTTTCGTAGAGCAGTACTTC
TRBJ2-5 TRBV7-9 - TRBD2 CASSLSSGGQETQYF TGTGCCAGCAGCTTGAGTAGCGGGGGCCAAGAGACCCAGTACTTC
TRBJ2-3 TRBV5-1 - TRBD2 CASSYGGSDTQYF TGCGCCAGCAGCTACGGGGGGTCAGATACGCAGTATTTT
TRBJ1-1 TRBV7-8 many - CATEKGRENTEAFF TGTGCCACAGAGAAGGGGAGGGAGAACACTGAAGCTTTCTTT
TRBJ2-3 TRBV12-3/TRBV12-4 few - CASSLGGDTDTQYF TGTGCCAGCAGTTTAGGCGGGGACACAGATACGCAGTATTTT
TRBJ1-1 TRBV3-1 many - CASSQGSGTLNTEAFF TGTGCCAGCAGCCAAGGATCCGGGACATTGAACACTGAAGCTTTCTTT
TRBJ2-1 TRBV2 few - CASSDFTQRDNEQFF TGTGCCAGCAGTGACTTTACGCAGAGAGACAATGAGCAGTTCTTC
TRBJ1-1 TRBV14 many - CASSLWQNTEAFF TGTGCCAGCAGCCTATGGCAGAACACTGAAGCTTTCTTT